What follows are 18 T cell receptor beta chains derived from one specimen sequenced in a study of vaccination and CD4 T cells after COVID-19. Once obtained from cultured CD4+ T cells, the DNA was sequenced using the Oncomine TCR Beta short-read assay. One entry per CDR3 protein results from TCRdb running MiXCR on the PCR reads. Of roughly 20,000 distinct CDR3 sequences in the sample, 60% were seen once. No antigens are known for them. Treatment noted: approximately 9-day PBMC culture with coronavirus spike peptide pools or control peptides (ViraFEST assay). Specimen: CD4+ T cells from blood, cultured in vitro, collected after SARS-CoV-2 vaccination. The receptors were sampled from a human donor who had recovered from COVID-19.

The V gene is TRBV11-3, the J gene TRBJ1-1, with a possible D match to TRBD1 (5 bases). V lost 7 bases and J lost 8, with 23 bases in between. Germline V gives CDR1 SGHNT, CDR2 YENEEA. The CDR3 runs 15 residues. CDR3 DNA: TGTGCCAGCACCAAAAGTCCTTCCGGCAGGGCGGAAGCTTTCTTT. Protein product: CASTKSPSGRAEAFF.

The V call is TRBV7-2, the J call TRBJ2-5; D perhaps matches TRBD2 (6 bases). Germline V gene sequence: CDR1 SGHTA, CDR2 FQGNSA. The CDR3 has 12 amino acids. Trimming pared 11 bases from V and 5 bases from J, leaving 15 bases between. CDR3 nucleotides: TGTGCCGGCGGGGCAGTTCGGGAGACCCAGTACTTC. It is translated as CAGGAVRETQYF. Together with reference TRBV7-2 and TRBJ2-5, the CDR3 gives the full variable domain: GAGVSQSPSNKVTEKGKDVELRCDPISGHTALYWYRQSLGQGLEFLIYFQGNSAPDKSGLPSDRFSAERTGGSVSTLTIQRTQQEDSAVYLCAGGAVRETQYFGPGTRLLVL.

This chain uses TRBV7-2 with TRBJ2-3; D remains ambiguous. The CDR3 totals 14 residues. The germline V gene encodes CDR1 SGHTA and CDR2 FQGNSA. Trimming cost V 2 bases and J 2 bases, with 8 bases left between them. This CDR3 is CASSLRSNTDTQYF. DNA for the CDR3: TGTGCCAGCAGCTTAAGGTCCAACACAGATACGCAGTATTTT.

This clonotype was counted between two and nine times. V usage is TRBV6-1 and J usage is TRBJ1-2; weak D call: TRBD1 (6 bases). CDR3 size: 15 residues. Germline assignment: CDR1 MNHNS and CDR2 SASEGT. V was trimmed by 8 bases and J by 5 bases, leaving 21 bases between them. CDR3 DNA sequence: TGTGCCAGCGGAGTCCCCCGACAGGATGTTTATGGCTACACCTTC. Translation: CASGVPRQDVYGYTF.

In regard to this clonotype: It is likely a read error, because the conserved phenylalanine at the end of the CDR3 is missing. The genes are TRBV7-9 and TRBJ1-2; no definite D call. CDR1 is SEHNR, CDR2 FQNEAQ, per germline (reference sequence). Trimming removed 5 bases from V and 6 bases from J, with 16 bases in between. The CDR3 is made up of 14 amino acids. CDR3: CASSGLERRDGYTL. CDR3 DNA: TGTGCCAGCAGCGGCTTAGAAAGGCGGGATGGCTACACCCTC.

This chain links TRBV25-1 with TRBJ1-4; D unresolved. Germline-derived CDR1 and CDR2 are MGHDK and SYGVNS. Trimming removed 4 bases from V and 3 bases from J, with 9 bases in between. The CDR3 loop spans 14 amino acids. The CDR3 here is CASSAPGPNEKLFF. CDR3 DNA: TGTGCCAGCAGTGCGCCCGGCCCTAATGAAAAACTGTTTTTT.

There are a few counts of this clonotype. The chain links TRBV6-1 to TRBJ1-5; 8 bases fit TRBD1. Per germline, CDR1 MNHNS and CDR2 SASEGT. This CDR3 comprises 14 residues. After removal of 4 bases from V and 7 bases from J, the junction contained 6 bases not matched to a gene. The CDR3 sequence: CASSGGQGQQPQHF. The CDR3 DNA reads as TGTGCCAGCAGTGGAGGACAGGGACAACAGCCCCAGCATTTT.

The J gene is TRBJ2-2, the V gene TRBV2; unclear D gene. The V gene lost 3 bases and the J gene lost 1 base, with 9 bases spanning the gap. This CDR3 contains 15 residues. Looked up from germline, CDR1 is SNHLY and CDR2 is FYNNEI. In nucleotides, the CDR3 is TGTGCCAGCAGTGACCTCGTCGGGAACACCGGGGAGCTGTTTTTT. Translated: CASSDLVGNTGELFF.

In the case of this clonotype: The germline gene is not matched at one end of the junction; a read error may be the cause. The chain couples TRBV20-1 to TRBJ2-7; D remains unclear. The CDR3 covers 12 residues. Germline V gene data show CDR1 as DFQATT and CDR2 as SNEGSKA (reference sequence). This CDR3 reads CSARALRREQYF. The CDR3 DNA reads TGCAGTGCAAGAGCGCTTCGTCGCGAGCAGTACTTC.

The chain employs TRBV28 and TRBJ1-1; maybe TRBD1 (6 bases). The germline V gene encodes CDR1 MDHEN and CDR2 SYDVKM. The V end lost 3 bases, the J end lost 10 bases, and 15 bases lay between the germline ends. The CDR3 loop spans 13 amino acids. This chain's CDR3 is CASSFPGGPGAFF. The CDR3 bases are TGTGCCAGCAGTTTTCCCGGGGGGCCAGGAGCTTTCTTT.

V usage is TRBV10-3 and J usage is TRBJ2-3, with unresolved D. The CDR3 consists of 11 residues. Trimming removed 6 bases at V and 6 bases at J, with 7 bases between. Germline-derived CDR1 and CDR2 are ENHRY and SYGVKD. As DNA, the CDR3 is TGTGCCATCAGAACAAAGGATACGCAGTATTTT. It codes for CAIRTKDTQYF.

The chain carries TRBV6-5 and TRBJ1-1; no clear D. There are 13 residues in the CDR3. Between the trimmed V and J ends, which lost 1 base and 4 bases, there was a span of 7 bases. The V gene's germline CDR1 is MNHEY and CDR2 SVGAGI. CDR3 nucleotides: TGTGCCAGCAGTTACTTAGGCAGCACTGAAGCTTTCTTT. Its protein product is CASSYLGSTEAFF.

V usage is TRBV6-5 and J usage is TRBJ1-1, with no clear D. The V end was cut by 1 base, the J end by 2 bases, with 11 bases between. This CDR3 has 15 residues. Germline-derived CDR1 and CDR2 are MNHEY and SVGAGI. The CDR3 nucleotides are TGTGCCAGCAGTTACTTTGCAGCCGATAACACTGAAGCTTTCTTT. Protein: CASSYFAADNTEAFF.

A few counts support this clonotype. The chain carries TRBV6-4 and TRBJ1-2, with a tentative D call TRBD1 (5 bases). The CDR3 contains 15 residues. V lost 2 bases, J lost 5 bases, and 15 bases lay in between. Germline loops: CDR1 MRHNA, CDR2 SNTAGT. The CDR3 here is CASSDGETDGYGYTF. CDR3 DNA sequence: TGTGCCAGCAGTGACGGAGAGACAGACGGATATGGCTACACCTTC.

This clonotype has only a few counts. The genes are TRBV5-6 and TRBJ2-4; D ambiguous. Germline CDR1 SGHDT, CDR2 YYEEEE. The CDR3 loop spans 14 amino acids. V lost 1 base to trimming and J lost 0 bases, with 5 bases between them. The DNA of the CDR3 is TGTGCCAGCAGCTTGTTACTAGCCAAAAACATTCAGTACTTC. It codes for CASSLLLAKNIQYF. The full variable domain, its missing parts supplied by reference TRBV5-6 and TRBJ2-4, is DAGVTQSPTHLIKTRGQQVTLRCSPKSGHDTVSWYQQALGQGPQFIFQYYEEEERQRGNFPDRFSGHQFPNYSSELNVNALLLGDSALYLCASSLLLAKNIQYFGAGTRLSVL.

This chain connects TRBV24-1 to TRBJ2-1; the D gene could be TRBD1 or TRBD2 (5 bases each). Germline assignment: CDR1 KGHDR and CDR2 SFDVKD. This CDR3 is built from 14 residues. The germline V and J ends were trimmed by 3 bases and 4 bases, with 9 bases remaining between them. The CDR3 region has the DNA TGTGCCACCAGTGATCGGGACCTTTACAATGAGCAGTTCTTC. Protein sequence: CATSDRDLYNEQFF.

The V call is TRBV5-4, the J call TRBJ2-7, with D maybe TRBD1 (6 bases). V lost 5 bases, J lost 2 bases, and 14 bases lay in between. The germline V gene encodes CDR1 SGHNT and CDR2 YYREEE (reference sequence). This CDR3 has 14 amino acids. The CDR3 nucleotides read TGTGCCAGCAGACCAAGGACAGCAGCCTACGAGCAGTACTTC. Its protein is CASRPRTAAYEQYF.

Here the CDR3 reads CASSRDRGAGYTF. The CDR3 nucleotides are TGCGCCAGCTCCCGGGACAGGGGGGCTGGCTACACCTTC. V gene TRBV10-1 combines with J gene TRBJ1-2; TRBD1 matches at 11 bases. After removal of 8 bases from V and 7 bases from J, the junction contained 6 bases not matched to a gene. CDR1 is WNHNN and CDR2 is SYGVQD in the germline V gene (reference sequence). The CDR3 has 13 amino acids.